The clone carrying this TCR beta chain appeared a few times. Its antigen remains unidentified. This sample was taken from a study of T cell repertoires in cytomegalovirus infection. Overall study findings and caveats: The study identified carriers of CMV plus the relevant HLA from cumulative public TCR beta family frequency.

From the reads, TCRdb called clonotypes with MiXCR, one entry per CDR3 protein. Of over 45,000 distinct CDR3 sequences detected, 20% appear once; the ten largest clones hold about 26%. Germline-derived CDR1 and CDR2 are SGHAT and FQNNGV. The CDR3 contains 14 residues. V lost 6 bases, J lost 0 bases, and 10 bases lay in between. Sequences were derived from CD8+ T cells from cultured PBMCs, sampled from culture after CMV antigen stimulation. This sequence joins TRBV11-2 and TRBJ2-3; no reliable D call. This receptor was obtained from a human donor in good health (CMV status not recorded). Some clones in this sample may be carry-over from other donors' samples. CDR3 nucleotides: TGTGCCAGCAGTACGTCTCCCAGCACAGATACGCAGTATTTT. Its protein is CASSTSPSTDTQYF.